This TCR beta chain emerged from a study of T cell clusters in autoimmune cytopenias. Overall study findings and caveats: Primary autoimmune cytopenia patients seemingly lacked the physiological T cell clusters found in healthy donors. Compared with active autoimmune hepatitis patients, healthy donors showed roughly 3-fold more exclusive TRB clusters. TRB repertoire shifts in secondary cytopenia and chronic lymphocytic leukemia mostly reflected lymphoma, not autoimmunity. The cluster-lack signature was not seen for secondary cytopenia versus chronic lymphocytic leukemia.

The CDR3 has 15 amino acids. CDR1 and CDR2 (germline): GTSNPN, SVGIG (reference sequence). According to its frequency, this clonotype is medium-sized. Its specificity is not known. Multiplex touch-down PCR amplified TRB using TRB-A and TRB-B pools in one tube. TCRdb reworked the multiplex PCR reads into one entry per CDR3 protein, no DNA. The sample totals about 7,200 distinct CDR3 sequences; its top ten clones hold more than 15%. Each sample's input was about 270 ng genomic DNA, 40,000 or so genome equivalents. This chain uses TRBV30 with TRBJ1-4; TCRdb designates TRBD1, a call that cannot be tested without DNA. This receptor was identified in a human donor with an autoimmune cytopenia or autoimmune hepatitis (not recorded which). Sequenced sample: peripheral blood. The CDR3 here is CAWSGGGLANEKLFF.